This record looks at one T cell receptor beta chain sequence and its context. Its specificity is unknown. The data were obtained in a study of cytomegalovirus exposure and HLA in healthy donors. Study-wide points: In a later analysis, HLA-associated TCR beta chains were more clonally expanded than equally common others. There were reportedly fewer N-insertions in an Asian-associated ancestry cluster than the roughly 670-donor mean, in a later analysis. Cytomegalovirus status was reportedly diagnosed by the classifier with high sensitivity and specificity.

It was with 60 Vbeta and 13 Jbeta primers that the PCR ran. In the authors' methods: Later, an analysis found roughly 80 million unique TCR beta chains, and around 12 million of these were shared. Data came from immunoSEQ multiplex PCR; TCRdb stores just in-frame clones and leaves some out. V and J calls and clone size follow that table, whereas D and trimming were derived from the DNA. The sample consists of approximately 180,000 clones, about three quarters of them appearing once. Looked up from germline, CDR1 is MNHEY and CDR2 is SMNVEV (reference sequence). V lost 5 bases to trimming and J lost 5 bases; unmatched junction nucleotides: 6. The CDR3 has 14 residues.

Sequenced material: PBMCs. This TCR came from a woman younger than 45 in good health and CMV-seropositive. The genes are TRBV27 and TRBJ1-1; 9 bases align to TRBD1. The CDR3 loop reads CASSITGGWTEAFF. Written as DNA, the CDR3 is TGTGCCAGCAGTATCACAGGGGGCTGGACTGAAGCTTTCTTT.